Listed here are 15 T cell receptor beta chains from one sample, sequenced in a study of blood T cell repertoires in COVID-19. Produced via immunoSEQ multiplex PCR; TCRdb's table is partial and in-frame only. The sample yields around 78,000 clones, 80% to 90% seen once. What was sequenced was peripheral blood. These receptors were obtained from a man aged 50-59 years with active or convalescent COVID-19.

The CDR3: CASSPRKGLAGALYEQYF. DNA for the CDR3: TGTGCCAGCTCACCAAGGAAAGGACTAGCGGGAGCGCTGTACGAGCAGTACTTC. The chain carries TRBV18 and TRBJ2-7; 13 nucleotides line up with TRBD2. The CDR3 is 18 amino acids. V lost 2 bases, J lost 4 bases, and 11 bases stayed unmatched. The germline V gene has CDR1 KGHSH and CDR2 LQKENI.

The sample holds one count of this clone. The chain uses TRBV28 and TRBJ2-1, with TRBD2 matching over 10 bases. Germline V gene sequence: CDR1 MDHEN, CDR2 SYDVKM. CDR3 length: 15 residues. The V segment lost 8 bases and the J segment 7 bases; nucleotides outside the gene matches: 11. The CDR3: CASSTSTSGLNEQFF. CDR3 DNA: TGTGCCAGCTCAACCTCGACTAGCGGGCTAAATGAGCAGTTCTTC. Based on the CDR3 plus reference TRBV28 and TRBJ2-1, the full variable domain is DVKVTQSSRYLVKRTGEKVFLECVQDMDHENMFWYRQDPGLGLRLIYFSYDVKMKEKGDIPEGYSVSREKKERFSLILESASTNQTSMYLCASSTSTSGLNEQFFGPGTRLTVL.

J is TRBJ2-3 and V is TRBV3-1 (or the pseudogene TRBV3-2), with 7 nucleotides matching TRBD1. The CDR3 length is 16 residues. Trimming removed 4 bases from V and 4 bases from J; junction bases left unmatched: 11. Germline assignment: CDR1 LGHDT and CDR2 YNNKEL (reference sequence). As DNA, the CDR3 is TGTGCCAGCAGCCCCCGGACAGGTCTTGTCGCAGATACGCAGTATTTT. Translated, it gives CASSPRTGLVADTQYF.

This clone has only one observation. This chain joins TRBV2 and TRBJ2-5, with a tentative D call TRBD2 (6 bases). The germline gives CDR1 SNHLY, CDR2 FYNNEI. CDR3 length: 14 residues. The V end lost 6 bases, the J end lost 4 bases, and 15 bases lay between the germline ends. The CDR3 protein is CASSERLRGETQYF. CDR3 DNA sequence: TGTGCCAGCAGCGAGAGACTGCGGGGAGAGACCCAGTACTTC.

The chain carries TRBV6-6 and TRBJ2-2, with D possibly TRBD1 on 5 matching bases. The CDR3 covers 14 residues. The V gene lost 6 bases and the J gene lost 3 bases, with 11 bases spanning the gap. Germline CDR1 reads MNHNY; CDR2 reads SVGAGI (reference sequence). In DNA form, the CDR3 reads TGTGCCAGCAGACAGGTCAGAGACACCGGGGAGCTGTTTTTT. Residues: CASRQVRDTGELFF.

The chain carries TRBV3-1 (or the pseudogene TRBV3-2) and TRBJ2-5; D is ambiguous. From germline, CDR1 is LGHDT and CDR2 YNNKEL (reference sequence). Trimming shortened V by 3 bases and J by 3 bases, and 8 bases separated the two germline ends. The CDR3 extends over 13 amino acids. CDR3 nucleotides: TGTGCCAGCAGCCACAATAGTGAAGAGACCCAGTACTTC. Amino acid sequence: CASSHNSEETQYF.

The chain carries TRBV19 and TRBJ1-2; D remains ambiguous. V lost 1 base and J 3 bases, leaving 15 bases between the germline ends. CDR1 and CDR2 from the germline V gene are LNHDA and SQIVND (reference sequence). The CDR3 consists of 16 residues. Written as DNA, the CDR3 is TGTGCCAGTAGTATAGCCCACACAGAACGATACTATGGCTACACCTTC. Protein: CASSIAHTERYYGYTF.

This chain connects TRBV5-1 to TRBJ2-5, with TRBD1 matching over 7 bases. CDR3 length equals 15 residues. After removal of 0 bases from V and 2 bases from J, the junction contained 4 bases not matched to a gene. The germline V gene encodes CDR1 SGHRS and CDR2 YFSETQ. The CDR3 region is CASSLGDRLQETQYF. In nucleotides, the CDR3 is TGCGCCAGCAGCTTGGGGGACAGACTTCAAGAGACCCAGTACTTC. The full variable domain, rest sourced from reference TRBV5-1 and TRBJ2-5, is KAGVTQTPRYLIKTRGQQVTLSCSPISGHRSVSWYQQTPGQGLQFLFEYFSETQRNKGNFPGRFSGRQFSNSRSEMNVSTLELGDSALYLCASSLGDRLQETQYFGPGTRLLVL.

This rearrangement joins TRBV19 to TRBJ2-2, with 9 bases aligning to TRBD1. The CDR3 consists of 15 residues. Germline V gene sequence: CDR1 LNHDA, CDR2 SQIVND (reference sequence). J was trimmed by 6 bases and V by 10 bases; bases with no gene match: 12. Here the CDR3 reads CATYKGTGLAGELFF. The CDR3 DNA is TGTGCCACATATAAAGGGACAGGGTTAGCCGGGGAGCTGTTTTTT. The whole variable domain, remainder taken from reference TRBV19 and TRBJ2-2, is DGGITQSPKYLFRKEGQNVTLSCEQNLNHDAMYWYRQDPGQGLRLIYYSQIVNDFQKGDIAEGYSVSREKKESFPLTVTSAQKNPTAFYLCATYKGTGLAGELFFGEGSRLTVL.

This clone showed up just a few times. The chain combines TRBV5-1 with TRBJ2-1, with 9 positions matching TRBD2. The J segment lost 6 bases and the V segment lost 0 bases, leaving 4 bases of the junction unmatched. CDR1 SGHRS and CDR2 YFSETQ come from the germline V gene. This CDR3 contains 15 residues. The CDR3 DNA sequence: TGCGCCAGCAGCTTGGAGGCGGGACTAGCCAATGAGCAGTTCTTC. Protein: CASSLEAGLANEQFF.

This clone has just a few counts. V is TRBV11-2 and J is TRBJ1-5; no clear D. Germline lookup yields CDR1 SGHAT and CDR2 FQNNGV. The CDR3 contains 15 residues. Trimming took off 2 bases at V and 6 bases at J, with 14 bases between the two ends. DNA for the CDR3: TGTGCCAGCAGCTTATCTCGACAAGTCGGTCAGCCCCAGCATTTT. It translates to CASSLSRQVGQPQHF.

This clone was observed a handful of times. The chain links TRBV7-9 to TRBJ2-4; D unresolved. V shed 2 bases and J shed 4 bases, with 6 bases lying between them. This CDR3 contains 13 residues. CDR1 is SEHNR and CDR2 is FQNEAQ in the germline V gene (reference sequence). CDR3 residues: CASSLYGKNIQYF. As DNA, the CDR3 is TGTGCCAGCAGCTTATACGGTAAAAACATTCAGTACTTC.

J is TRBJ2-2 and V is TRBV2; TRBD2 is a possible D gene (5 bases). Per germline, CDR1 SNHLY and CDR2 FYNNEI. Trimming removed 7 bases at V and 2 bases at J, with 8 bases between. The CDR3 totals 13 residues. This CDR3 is CASTAGNTGELFF. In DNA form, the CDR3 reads TGTGCCAGCACGGCGGGTAACACCGGGGAGCTGTTTTTT.

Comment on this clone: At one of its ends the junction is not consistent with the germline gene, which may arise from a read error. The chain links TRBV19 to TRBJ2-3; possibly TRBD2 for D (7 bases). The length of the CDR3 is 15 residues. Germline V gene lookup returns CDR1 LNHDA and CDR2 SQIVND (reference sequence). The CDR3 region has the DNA TGTGCCAGTAGAATAGGGGGGGTCGTGGGAGATACGCAGTATTTT. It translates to CASRIGGVVGDTQYF.

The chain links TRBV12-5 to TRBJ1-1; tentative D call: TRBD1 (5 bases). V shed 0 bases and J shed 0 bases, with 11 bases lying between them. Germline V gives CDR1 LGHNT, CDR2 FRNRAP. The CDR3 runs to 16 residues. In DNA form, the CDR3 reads TGTGCTAGTGGTTTGGTCACAGGAAGAATGAACACTGAAGCTTTCTTT. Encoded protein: CASGLVTGRMNTEAFF.